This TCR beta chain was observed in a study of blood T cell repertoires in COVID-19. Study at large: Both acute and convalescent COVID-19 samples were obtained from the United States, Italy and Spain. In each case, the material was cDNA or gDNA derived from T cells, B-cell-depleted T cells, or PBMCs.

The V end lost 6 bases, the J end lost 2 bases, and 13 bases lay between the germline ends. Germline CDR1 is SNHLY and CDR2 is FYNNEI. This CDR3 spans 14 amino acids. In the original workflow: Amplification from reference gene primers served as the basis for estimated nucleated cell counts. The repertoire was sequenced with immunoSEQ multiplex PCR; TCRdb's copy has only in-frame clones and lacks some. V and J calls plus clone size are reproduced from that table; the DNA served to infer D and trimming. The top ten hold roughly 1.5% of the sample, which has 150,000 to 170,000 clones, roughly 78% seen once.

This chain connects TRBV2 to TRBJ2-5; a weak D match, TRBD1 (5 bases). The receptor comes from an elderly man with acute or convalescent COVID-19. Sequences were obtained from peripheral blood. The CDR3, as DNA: TGTGCCAGCAGATTGACAGAGAAACAAGAGACCCAGTACTTC. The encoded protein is CASRLTEKQETQYF.